This T cell receptor (beta chain) was sequenced during a study of blood T cell repertoires in COVID-19. Germline CDR1 reads KGHSH; CDR2 reads LQKENI. The ends were cut back, 4 bases at V and 0 bases at J, with 6 bases in the middle. CDR3 length equals 13 residues. The method was immunoSEQ multiplex PCR; TCRdb's version includes in-frame clones alone and lacks a portion of them. Among 150,000 to 200,000 clones, roughly 87% were seen once, and the ten largest hold 6.5% to 8.5%. This chain uses TRBV18 with TRBJ1-2; D remains unclear. The specimen was peripheral blood. The receptor's source is a woman aged 65 to 85 with COVID-19, enrolled during active disease. The CDR3 region is CASSQEANYGYTF. The CDR3 nucleotides read TGTGCCAGCTCACAGGAGGCTAACTATGGCTACACCTTC.